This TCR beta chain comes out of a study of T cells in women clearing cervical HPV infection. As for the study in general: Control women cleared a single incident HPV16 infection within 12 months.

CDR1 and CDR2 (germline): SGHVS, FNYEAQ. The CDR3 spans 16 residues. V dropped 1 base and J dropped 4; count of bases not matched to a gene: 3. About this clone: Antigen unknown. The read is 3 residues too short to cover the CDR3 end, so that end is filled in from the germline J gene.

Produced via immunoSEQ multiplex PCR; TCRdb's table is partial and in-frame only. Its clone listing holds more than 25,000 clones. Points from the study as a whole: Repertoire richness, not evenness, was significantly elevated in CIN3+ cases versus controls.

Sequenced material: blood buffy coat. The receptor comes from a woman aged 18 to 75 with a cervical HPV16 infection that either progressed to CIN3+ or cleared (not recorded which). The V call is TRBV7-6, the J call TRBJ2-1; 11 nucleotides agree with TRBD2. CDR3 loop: CASSLDGTSGYNEQFF. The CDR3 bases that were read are TGTGCCAGCAGCTTAGACGGGACTAGCGGTTACAATGAG.